This T cell receptor beta chain was sequenced for a study of siplizumab effects on memory and regulatory T cells. Study results and limitations: Poor capture below about 10^-5 frequency left most alloreactive clones unmapped to unstimulated subsets.

This CDR3 spans 18 amino acids. Per the germline V gene, CDR1 is MNHEY and CDR2 is SMNVEV (reference sequence). The ends lost 3 bases at V and 4 bases at J; junction bases unmatched: 15. With respect to this clone: The antigen remains unidentified.

In each sample, 10^5 or so TCR templates were assayed. The table came from immunoSEQ multiplex PCR; TCRdb's copy has only in-frame clones and leaves some out. The sample consists of tens of thousands of clones, approximately 93% of them appearing once. Sequencing input: CD8+ T cells sorted from blood. The receptor was derived from a human donor in good health. The chain joins TRBV27 to TRBJ2-1, with TRBD2 matching 7 bases. CDR3 nucleotide sequence: TGTGCCAGCAGTTTCGTTCCTAGCGGAACAGGTCATTACAATGAGCAGTTCTTC. Its protein is CASSFVPSGTGHYNEQFF.